A selection of T cell receptor beta chains follows, all from one sample in a study of T cells in Graves' hyperthyroidism and ophthalmopathy. A single record per CDR3 protein comes from TCRdb applying MiXCR to the multiplex PCR reads. The data contain hundreds of thousands of distinct CDR3 sequences, around 16% of them seen just once; the ten biggest clones take up approximately 8%. The sample consisted of blood. These receptors all stem from a woman under 30 with Graves' hyperthyroidism. Both conserved end residues are trimmed from each CDR3. The order of the fields is V gene, J gene, CDR3 protein.

v_gene: TRBV15; j_gene: TRBJ2-1; CDR3aa: ATSKNPGTSFTNEQF
v_gene: TRBV7-9; j_gene: TRBJ1-1; CDR3aa: ASSAPDTNTEAF
v_gene: TRBV5-1; j_gene: TRBJ1-5; CDR3aa: ASSLAPAAPQH
v_gene: TRBV12-3/TRBV12-4; j_gene: TRBJ2-3; CDR3aa: ASSFPGLAGTDTQY
v_gene: TRBV18; j_gene: TRBJ2-1; CDR3aa: ASSPLTTSGLYNEQF
v_gene: TRBV5-1; j_gene: TRBJ1-4; CDR3aa: ASSLGERGGEKLF
v_gene: TRBV18; j_gene: TRBJ2-2; CDR3aa: ASSPGQVRTGELF
v_gene: TRBV5-1; j_gene: TRBJ2-1; CDR3aa: ASSLAWDSQGSYNEQF
v_gene: TRBV6-1; j_gene: TRBJ1-2; CDR3aa: ASSDGDSIAFYGYT
v_gene: TRBV6-1; j_gene: TRBJ2-5; CDR3aa: ASSEPGGGGEETQY
v_gene: TRBV19; j_gene: TRBJ2-7; CDR3aa: ASSIGSGSYEQY
v_gene: TRBV20-1; j_gene: TRBJ2-5; CDR3aa: SASPGTGETQY
v_gene: TRBV10-3; j_gene: TRBJ2-5; CDR3aa: AITPGLAGGRETQY
v_gene: TRBV30; j_gene: TRBJ2-3; CDR3aa: AWSAAVTDTQY
v_gene: TRBV11-2; j_gene: TRBJ2-5; CDR3aa: ASSSTAGGLTETQY
v_gene: TRBV20-1; j_gene: TRBJ1-2; CDR3aa: SASVTNYGYT
v_gene: TRBV3-1; j_gene: TRBJ2-3; CDR3aa: ASNQGGTDTQY
v_gene: TRBV20-1; j_gene: TRBJ2-5; CDR3aa: SAREGGQLETQY
v_gene: TRBV30; j_gene: TRBJ2-5; CDR3aa: AWSVPPLQGEETQY
v_gene: TRBV2; j_gene: TRBJ2-3; CDR3aa: ASSADLGDTQY
v_gene: TRBV7-8; j_gene: TRBJ2-5; CDR3aa: ASSFRGTETQY
v_gene: TRBV20-1; j_gene: TRBJ1-4; CDR3aa: SAPDDWNEKLF
v_gene: TRBV4-2; j_gene: TRBJ2-7; CDR3aa: ASRPLSGWSYEQY
v_gene: TRBV11-3; j_gene: TRBJ2-1; CDR3aa: ASSLGGSTTDEQF
v_gene: TRBV7-8; j_gene: TRBJ1-1; CDR3aa: ASSFSGRGTEAF
v_gene: TRBV9; j_gene: TRBJ2-1; CDR3aa: ASSVAKLGGYNEQF
v_gene: TRBV5-1; j_gene: TRBJ2-2; CDR3aa: ASRNTGELF
v_gene: TRBV15; j_gene: TRBJ1-2; CDR3aa: ATSRDTGIRGYT
v_gene: TRBV3-1; j_gene: TRBJ1-2; CDR3aa: ASSPSHNYGYT
v_gene: TRBV27; j_gene: TRBJ1-1; CDR3aa: AGSLIDPGEGTEAF
v_gene: TRBV6-1; j_gene: TRBJ2-6; CDR3aa: ASSEATGSGANVLT
v_gene: TRBV6-1; j_gene: TRBJ1-2; CDR3aa: ASSPRGQTYYGYT
v_gene: TRBV27; j_gene: TRBJ2-1; CDR3aa: ASSFETSGAYNEQF
v_gene: TRBV2; j_gene: TRBJ2-3; CDR3aa: ASSVESSGGARTDTQY
v_gene: TRBV2; j_gene: TRBJ2-5; CDR3aa: ASSISGLAGVETQY
v_gene: TRBV3-1; j_gene: TRBJ2-5; CDR3aa: ASSQARGGQETQY
v_gene: TRBV19; j_gene: TRBJ2-7; CDR3aa: ASSPSGAVWGRSSDEQY
v_gene: TRBV11-2; j_gene: TRBJ2-1; CDR3aa: ASSLVLAGGDNEQF
v_gene: TRBV29-1; j_gene: TRBJ1-5; CDR3aa: SVGGQSNQPQH
v_gene: TRBV7-2; j_gene: TRBJ2-2; CDR3aa: ASSLRGNTGELF
v_gene: TRBV11-2; j_gene: TRBJ2-7; CDR3aa: ASRPRTSGSREQY
v_gene: TRBV4-1; j_gene: TRBJ2-7; CDR3aa: ASSQGPFSYEQY
v_gene: TRBV24-1; j_gene: TRBJ2-1; CDR3aa: ATSEPTTGNEQF
v_gene: TRBV27; j_gene: TRBJ2-2; CDR3aa: ASSLRLAGVETGELF
v_gene: TRBV10-1; j_gene: TRBJ2-2; CDR3aa: ASSEEPDTGELF
v_gene: TRBV2; j_gene: TRBJ1-6; CDR3aa: ASRQHDNSPLH
v_gene: TRBV7-8; j_gene: TRBJ2-7; CDR3aa: ASSGAGVSFEQY
v_gene: TRBV19; j_gene: TRBJ2-6; CDR3aa: ASGQGSGANVLT
v_gene: TRBV20-1; j_gene: TRBJ1-2; CDR3aa: SARPQGWDYGYT
v_gene: TRBV3-1; j_gene: TRBJ1-4; CDR3aa: ASSPTGSGDEKLF
v_gene: TRBV20-1; j_gene: TRBJ2-1; CDR3aa: SARVRTSSSYNEQF
v_gene: TRBV6-1; j_gene: TRBJ2-1; CDR3aa: ASSIQAGGGNNEQF